The source of this TCR beta chain is a study of blood T cell repertoires in COVID-19. Per the study methods: Cell counts per sample came from amplifying reference gene primers. TCRdb's table, derived via immunoSEQ multiplex PCR, lists solely in-frame clones and lacks some. V, J and clone size are taken as reported in that table, and D and trimming were inferred from the DNA itself. Found here are 110,000 or so clones, around 79% of them singletons; the top ten hold 2.5%. The germline CDR1 and CDR2 sequences are LNHDA and SQIVND (reference sequence). V gave up 6 bases and J gave up 4 bases; unmatched junction bases: 6. The CDR3 runs 14 residues.

The rearrangement uses TRBV19 and TRBJ2-1; TRBD1 matches 7 bases. The clonotype comes from a man aged 45-65 years with acute or convalescent COVID-19. Sequencing was carried out using peripheral blood. CDR3 in amino acids: CASSFRDSYNEQFF. CDR3 DNA sequence: TGTGCCAGTAGCTTCCGGGACAGTTACAATGAGCAGTTCTTC. The entire variable domain, with the rest obtained from reference TRBV19 and TRBJ2-1, is as follows: DGGITQSPKYLFRKEGQNVTLSCEQNLNHDAMYWYRQDPGQGLRLIYYSQIVNDFQKGDIAEGYSVSREKKESFPLTVTSAQKNPTAFYLCASSFRDSYNEQFFGPGTRLTVL.